Below, 18 T cell receptor beta chains from the same sample are listed, as sequenced in a study of cytomegalovirus exposure and HLA in healthy donors. With 60 Vbeta and 13 Jbeta primers, the PCR was carried out. Produced via immunoSEQ multiplex PCR; TCRdb's table is partial and in-frame only. The sample consists of about 180,000 clones, roughly 76% of them appearing once. Sequenced sample: PBMCs. The receptors come from a woman aged 18-30 years in good health and CMV-seropositive.

The J gene is TRBJ2-3, the V gene TRBV5-1, with a tentative D call TRBD2 (6 bases). Germline V gene sequence: CDR1 SGHRS, CDR2 YFSETQ. V was shortened by 1 base and J by 1 base, with 13 bases between the two germline ends. The CDR3 runs 16 residues. CDR3 region: CASSLRTGEGTDTQYF. The CDR3 DNA sequence: TGCGCCAGCAGCTTGAGGACGGGGGAGGGCACAGATACGCAGTATTTT.

The chain is built from TRBV19 and TRBJ1-3; unclear D gene. This CDR3 has 13 amino acids. The germline CDR1 and CDR2 sequences are LNHDA and SQIVND (reference sequence). V was cut by 3 bases and J by 2 bases, with 5 bases left in between. The CDR3 loop reads CASSMGPGNTIYF. CDR3 DNA sequence: TGTGCCAGTAGTATGGGCCCTGGAAACACCATATATTTT.

The chain carries TRBV28 and TRBJ1-1; D is possibly TRBD1 (5 bases). Between the trimmed V and J ends, which lost 2 bases and 9 bases, there was a span of 16 bases. CDR3 length equals 14 residues. The V gene's germline CDR1 is MDHEN and CDR2 SYDVKM. The CDR3 DNA is TGTGCCAGCAGTTTACGGACACTGGCGGGGAAAGCTTTCTTT. Its translation: CASSLRTLAGKAFF.

This clone was seen only once. The chain carries TRBV27 and TRBJ1-6, with TRBD1 matching 7 bases. CDR3 length: 16 amino acids. The germline CDR1 and CDR2 sequences are MNHEY and SMNVEV (reference sequence). J was trimmed by 6 bases and V by 6 bases; bases with no gene match: 11. The CDR3 region is CASRRTGSLANSPLHF. The CDR3 nucleotides are TGTGCCAGCAGACGGACAGGTTCGCTTGCTAATTCACCCCTCCACTTT.

Here the CDR3 reads CASSRLTANTEAFF. The CDR3, as DNA: TGTGCCAGCAGCCGGTTGACAGCTAACACTGAAGCTTTCTTT. V usage is TRBV9 and J usage is TRBJ1-1; tentatively, D is TRBD1 (5 bases). The V and J ends lost 4 bases and 2 bases respectively, with 12 bases between them. The CDR3 covers 14 residues. From germline, CDR1 is SGDLS and CDR2 YYNGEE.

The V call is TRBV7-6, the J call TRBJ2-7; tentative D call: TRBD1 (5 bases). Trimming removed 7 bases from V and 6 bases from J, with 19 bases in between. Germline lookup yields CDR1 SGHVS and CDR2 FNYEAQ. The CDR3 is 14 residues long. The CDR3 is CASTPGQAHAEQYF. DNA of the CDR3: TGTGCCAGCACCCCAGGGCAGGCCCATGCCGAGCAGTACTTC.

This chain connects TRBV6-5 to TRBJ1-4, with 7 bases matching TRBD1. The V segment lost 6 bases and the J segment 4 bases; nucleotides outside the gene matches: 5. Germline V gives CDR1 MNHEY, CDR2 SVGAGI. This CDR3 region has 14 residues. The CDR3 coding sequence is TGTGCCAGCAGCTTGGGACAGCTTAATGAAAAACTGTTTTTT. This encodes CASSLGQLNEKLFF.

V usage is TRBV4-3 and J usage is TRBJ1-3; unclear D gene. The CDR3 sequence is 20 residues long. Trimming shortened V by 0 bases and J by 0 bases, and 21 bases separated the two germline ends. Germline V lookup: CDR1 LGHNA, CDR2 YSLEER. The DNA of the CDR3 is TGCGCCAGCAGCCAAGAGCCCATATCGGGTAGTCGGGTCTCTGGAAACACCATATATTTT. Amino acids: CASSQEPISGSRVSGNTIYF.

The chain joins TRBV7-2 to TRBJ2-7; 11 bases fit TRBD2. The CDR3 spans 16 residues. Germline lookup yields CDR1 SGHTA and CDR2 FQGNSA. The ends lost 1 base at V and 7 bases at J; junction bases unmatched: 9. In DNA form, the CDR3 reads TGTGCCAGCAGCTTAGGCTGGACTAGCGGGCTGGGGGAGCAGTACTTC. Translated: CASSLGWTSGLGEQYF.

The chain recombines TRBV15 with TRBJ1-2; TRBD1 is a possible D gene (5 bases). Germline V gene data show CDR1 as LNHNV and CDR2 as YYDKDF (reference sequence). This CDR3 region has 19 residues. V lost 0 bases and J lost 2, with 22 bases in between. The CDR3 loop reads CATSRESREALGTNYGYTF. The CDR3 DNA reads as TGTGCCACCAGCAGAGAATCCAGGGAGGCCCTGGGGACCAACTATGGCTACACCTTC.

The chain joins TRBV7-2 to TRBJ2-5; maybe TRBD1 (5 bases). From germline, CDR1 is SGHTA and CDR2 FQGNSA. This CDR3 contains 13 residues. V lost 7 bases to trimming and J lost 2 bases, with 11 bases between them. Here the CDR3 DNA reads TGTGCCAGCAACCCAGGGAATCAAGAGACCCAGTACTTC. Residues: CASNPGNQETQYF.

The chain carries TRBV13 and TRBJ2-5; the D gene is possibly TRBD1 (5 bases). Per germline, CDR1 PRHDT and CDR2 FYEKMQ (reference sequence). There are 13 residues in the CDR3. V lost 7 bases to trimming and J lost 4 bases, with 13 bases between them. The CDR3 coding sequence is TGTGCCAGCACCCGATGGGGCGGAGAGACCCAGTACTTC. It specifies CASTRWGGETQYF. Supplemented by reference TRBV13 and TRBJ2-5, the full variable domain reads AAGVIQSPRHLIKEKRETATLKCYPIPRHDTVYWYQQGPGQDPQFLISFYEKMQSDKGSIPDRFSAQQFSDYHSELNMSSLELGDSALYFCASTRWGGETQYFGPGTRLLVL.

The rearrangement uses TRBV27 and TRBJ1-2; the match to TRBD1 covers 7 bases. The germline V gene has CDR1 MNHEY and CDR2 SMNVEV (reference sequence). CDR3 length: 17 residues. J lost 3 bases, V lost 1 base, and 11 bases had no gene match. The DNA for the CDR3 is TGTGCCAGCAGTTTATTCGGGGCCGACAGGGCGGACTATGGCTACACCTTC. It translates to CASSLFGADRADYGYTF.

This clone was seen once. The chain recombines TRBV29-1 with TRBJ2-7; 7 positions agree with TRBD1. This CDR3 has 13 residues. The J segment lost 2 bases and the V segment lost 6 bases, leaving 7 bases of the junction unmatched. Germline V gene sequence: CDR1 SQVTM, CDR2 ANQGSEA. CDR3 in DNA: TGCAGCGTGAGAGGGACAGCAACCTACGAGCAGTACTTC. This translates into CSVRGTATYEQYF.

The chain carries TRBV28 and TRBJ1-4; 8 nucleotides agree with TRBD1. The length of the CDR3 is 15 residues. Germline lookup yields CDR1 MDHEN and CDR2 SYDVKM. Germline trimming cut 5 bases from V and 7 bases from J; bases unmatched to any gene: 9. The CDR3 loop is CASSAMDRVREKLFF. CDR3 coding DNA: TGTGCCAGCAGTGCTATGGACAGGGTTCGTGAAAAACTGTTTTTT.

The chain is built from TRBV19 and TRBJ2-1; 7 bases fit TRBD2. J gave up 5 bases and V 3 bases, and 13 bases lay outside the gene matches. Germline CDR1 LNHDA, CDR2 SQIVND (reference sequence). This CDR3 contains 17 residues. For the CDR3, the DNA is TGTGCCAGTAGTATTAGCCCACCGGGACTAACGAACAATGAGCAGTTCTTC. This encodes CASSISPPGLTNNEQFF.

This clone was seen only once. J is TRBJ1-1 and V is TRBV6-5; no reliable D call. V was trimmed by 6 bases and J by 1 base, leaving 9 bases between them. The germline CDR1 and CDR2 sequences are MNHEY and SVGAGI. The CDR3 sequence is 13 residues long. CDR3 amino acids: CASRPTGNTEAFF. As DNA, the CDR3 is TGTGCCAGCAGACCGACGGGGAACACTGAAGCTTTCTTT.

This clone was picked up one time. At one end, the junction sequence differs from germline, possibly due to a read error. The CDR3 sequence: CVSSDRGLSSNQPQHF. CDR3 sequence (DNA): TGTGTCAGTTCAGACAGGGGACTTTCTAGCAATCAGCCCCAGCATTTT. This sequence joins TRBV19 and TRBJ1-5, with TRBD1 matching 8 bases. This CDR3 comprises 16 residues. Germline V gene sequence: CDR1 LNHDA, CDR2 SQIVND (reference sequence).